The next 9 T cell receptor beta chains were all read from a single sample in a study of T cell repertoires in cytomegalovirus infection. TCRdb re-called the reads with MiXCR, one entry per CDR3 protein. The sample has hundreds of thousands of distinct CDR3 sequences; about 33% are singletons. These TCRs are of unknown antigen specificity. This sample comprised cultured PBMCs, obtained from culture after CMV antigen stimulation. These TCRs come from a human donor in good health (CMV status not recorded). Some clones in this sample may be carry-over from other donors' samples.

V is TRBV11-1 and J is TRBJ2-1; 10 bases line up with TRBD2. V lost 5 bases, J lost 6 bases, and 7 bases stayed unmatched. CDR3 length: 15 amino acids. The germline gives CDR1 SGHAT, CDR2 FQDESV (reference sequence). The CDR3 loop reads CASSLSGRAGNEQFF. CDR3 nucleotides: TGTGCCAGCAGCCTCAGCGGGAGGGCCGGCAATGAGCAGTTCTTC.

The chain is built from TRBV5-1 and TRBJ1-1, with D perhaps TRBD1 (5 bases). Looked up from germline, CDR1 is SGHRS and CDR2 is YFSETQ. CDR3 length equals 15 residues. The V gene lost 5 bases and the J gene lost 0 bases, with 14 bases spanning the gap. The CDR3: CASRPVGGMNTEAFF. The CDR3 bases are TGCGCCAGCAGACCCGTCGGGGGGATGAACACTGAAGCTTTCTTT.

This chain uses TRBV2 with TRBJ2-3; D gene unclear. The V gene lost 4 bases and the J gene lost 2 bases, with 13 bases spanning the gap. CDR3 size: 15 residues. CDR1 is SNHLY, CDR2 FYNNEI, per germline. The CDR3 sequence is CASSGRSTPTDTQYF. The DNA of the CDR3 is TGTGCCAGCAGTGGAAGGAGCACCCCCACAGATACGCAGTATTTT.

In its sample, this clonotype was seen many times. J is TRBJ2-5 and V is TRBV7-3, with 8 positions matching TRBD1. Germline V lookup: CDR1 SGHTA, CDR2 FQGTGA. This CDR3 is built from 15 residues. The V and J ends lost 5 bases and 1 base, in that order; junction bases with no gene match: 6. The CDR3 spells CASSKGQVGQETQYF. CDR3 nucleotide sequence: TGTGCCAGCAGCAAGGGACAGGTCGGCCAAGAGACCCAGTACTTC.

This clonotype showed up just a few times. CDR3 sequence: CASSSRDRGHIQYF. DNA of the CDR3: TGTGCCAGCAGTTCCCGGGACAGGGGACACATTCAGTACTTC. The chain is built from TRBV12-3 or TRBV12-4 and TRBJ2-4, with TRBD1 matching over 10 bases. This CDR3 has 14 amino acids. V was pared by 4 bases and J by 8 bases, with 5 bases of the junction left unmatched.

The V and J genes are TRBV7-9 and TRBJ2-7; D unclear. Trimming pared 6 bases from V and 7 bases from J, leaving 16 bases between. Germline values: CDR1 SEHNR, CDR2 FQNEAQ (reference sequence). This CDR3 contains 13 residues. Here the CDR3 DNA reads TGTGCCAGCAGATCCGGGCCCATGGGGGAGCAGTACGTC. It translates to CASRSGPMGEQYV.

The DNA of the CDR3 is TGTGCCAGCAGTTTACTTTCAGGAGGAACTGGAAACACCATATATTTT. Amino acid sequence: CASSLLSGGTGNTIYF. The V and J genes are TRBV12-3 or TRBV12-4 and TRBJ1-3; D gene ambiguous. The V end lost 2 bases, the J end lost 2 bases, and 13 bases lay between the germline ends. There are 16 residues in the CDR3.

Turning to this clonotype: A read error may explain this, as a much larger clone is one base away. The rearrangement links TRBV7-2 to TRBJ2-1; possible D gene TRBD2, 6 bases. This CDR3 has 15 amino acids. Per the germline V gene, CDR1 is SGHTA and CDR2 is FQGNSA. Trimming shortened V by 5 bases and J by 2 bases, and 13 bases separated the two germline ends. CDR3 loop: CASSPRRGPYNEQFF. The CDR3 region has the DNA TGTGCCAGCAGCCCCCGGCGGGGCCCCTACAATGAGCAGTTCTTC.

The J gene is TRBJ2-5, the V gene TRBV4-1; 7 nucleotides align to TRBD2. Germline V gene sequence: CDR1 MGHRA, CDR2 YSYEKL. V gave up 6 bases and J gave up 1 base; unmatched junction bases: 5. The CDR3 has 14 amino acids. The CDR3 here is CASSRTSAQETQYF. The CDR3 coding sequence is TGCGCCAGCAGTCGAACTAGCGCCCAAGAGACCCAGTACTTC.